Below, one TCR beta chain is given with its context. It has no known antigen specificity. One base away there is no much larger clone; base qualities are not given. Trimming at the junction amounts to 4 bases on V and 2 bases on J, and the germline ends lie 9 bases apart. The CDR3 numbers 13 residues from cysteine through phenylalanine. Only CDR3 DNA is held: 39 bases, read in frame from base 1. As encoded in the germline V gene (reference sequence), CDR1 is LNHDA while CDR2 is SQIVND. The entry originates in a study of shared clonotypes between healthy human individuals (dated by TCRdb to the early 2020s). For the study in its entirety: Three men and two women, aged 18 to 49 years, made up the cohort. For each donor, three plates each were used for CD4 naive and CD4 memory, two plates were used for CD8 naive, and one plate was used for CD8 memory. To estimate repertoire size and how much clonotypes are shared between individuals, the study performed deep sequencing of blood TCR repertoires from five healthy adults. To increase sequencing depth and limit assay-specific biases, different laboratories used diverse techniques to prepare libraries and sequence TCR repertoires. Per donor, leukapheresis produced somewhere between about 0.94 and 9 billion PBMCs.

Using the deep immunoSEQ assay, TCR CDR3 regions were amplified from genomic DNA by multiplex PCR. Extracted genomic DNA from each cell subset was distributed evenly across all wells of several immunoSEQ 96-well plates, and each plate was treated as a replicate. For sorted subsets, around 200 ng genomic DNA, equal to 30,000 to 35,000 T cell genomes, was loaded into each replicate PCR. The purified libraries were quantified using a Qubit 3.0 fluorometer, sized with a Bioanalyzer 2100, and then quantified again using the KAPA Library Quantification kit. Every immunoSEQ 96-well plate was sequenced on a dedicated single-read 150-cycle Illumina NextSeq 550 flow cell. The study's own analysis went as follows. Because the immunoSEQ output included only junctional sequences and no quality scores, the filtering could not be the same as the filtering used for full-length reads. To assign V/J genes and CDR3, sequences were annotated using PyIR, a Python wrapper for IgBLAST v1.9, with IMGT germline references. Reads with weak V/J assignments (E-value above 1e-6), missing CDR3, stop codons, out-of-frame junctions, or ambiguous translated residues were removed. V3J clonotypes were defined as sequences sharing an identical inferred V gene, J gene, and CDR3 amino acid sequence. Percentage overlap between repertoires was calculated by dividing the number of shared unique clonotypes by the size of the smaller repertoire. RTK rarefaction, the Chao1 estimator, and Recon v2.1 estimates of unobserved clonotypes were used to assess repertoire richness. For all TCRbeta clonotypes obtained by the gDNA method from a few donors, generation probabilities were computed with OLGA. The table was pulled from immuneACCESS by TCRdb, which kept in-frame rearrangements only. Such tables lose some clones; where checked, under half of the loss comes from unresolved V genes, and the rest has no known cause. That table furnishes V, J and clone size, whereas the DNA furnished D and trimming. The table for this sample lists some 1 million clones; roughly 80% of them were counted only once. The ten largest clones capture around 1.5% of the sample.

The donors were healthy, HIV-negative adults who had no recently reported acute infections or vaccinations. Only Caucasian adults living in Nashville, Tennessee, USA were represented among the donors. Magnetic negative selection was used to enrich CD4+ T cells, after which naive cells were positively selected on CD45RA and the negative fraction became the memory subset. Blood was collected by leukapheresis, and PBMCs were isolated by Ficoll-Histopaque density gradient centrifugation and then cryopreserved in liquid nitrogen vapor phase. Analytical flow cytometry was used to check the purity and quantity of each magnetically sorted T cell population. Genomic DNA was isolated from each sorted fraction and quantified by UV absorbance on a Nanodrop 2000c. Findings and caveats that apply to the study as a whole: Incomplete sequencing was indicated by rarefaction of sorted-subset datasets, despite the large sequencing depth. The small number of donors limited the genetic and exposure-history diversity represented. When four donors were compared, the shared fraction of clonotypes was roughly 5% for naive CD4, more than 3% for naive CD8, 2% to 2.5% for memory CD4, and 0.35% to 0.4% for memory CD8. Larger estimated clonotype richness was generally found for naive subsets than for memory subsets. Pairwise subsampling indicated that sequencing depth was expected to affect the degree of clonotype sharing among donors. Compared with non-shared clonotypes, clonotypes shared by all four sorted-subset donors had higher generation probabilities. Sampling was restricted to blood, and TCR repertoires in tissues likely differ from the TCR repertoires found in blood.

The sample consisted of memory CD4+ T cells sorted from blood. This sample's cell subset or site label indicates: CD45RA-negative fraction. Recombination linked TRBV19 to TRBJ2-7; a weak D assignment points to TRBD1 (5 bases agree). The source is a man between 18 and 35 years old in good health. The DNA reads TGTGCCAGTAGTACCCAGGGAACCTACGAGCAGTACTTC. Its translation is CASSTQGTYEQYF.